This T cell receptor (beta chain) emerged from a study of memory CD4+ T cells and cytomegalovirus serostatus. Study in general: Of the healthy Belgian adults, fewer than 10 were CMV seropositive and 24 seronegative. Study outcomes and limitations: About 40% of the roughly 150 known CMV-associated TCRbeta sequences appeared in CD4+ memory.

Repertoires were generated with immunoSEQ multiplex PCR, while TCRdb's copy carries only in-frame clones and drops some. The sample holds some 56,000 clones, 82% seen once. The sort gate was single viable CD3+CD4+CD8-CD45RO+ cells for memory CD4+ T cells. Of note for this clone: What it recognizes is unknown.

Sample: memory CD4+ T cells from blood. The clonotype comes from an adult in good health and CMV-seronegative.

The CDR3 DNA follows: TGTGCCAGCAGCTTGGGCCGAAATCAGCCCCAGCATTTT. As protein: CASSLGRNQPQHF. The rearrangement joins TRBV7-2 to TRBJ1-5; no firm D call. Germline V gene lookup returns CDR1 SGHTA and CDR2 FQGNSA. This CDR3 has 13 residues. Trimming cost V 3 bases and J 4 bases, with 7 bases left between them.